The entry that follows covers one T cell receptor (beta chain) sequence. The data are from a study of blood T cell repertoires in COVID-19. Study overall: Samples of COVID-19 (acute and convalescent) were obtained from the United States, Italy and Spain. The cDNA or gDNA used as material had been derived from T cells, B-cell-depleted T cells, or PBMCs.

Profiling relied on immunoSEQ multiplex PCR, and the TCRdb table lists in-frame clones only, not all of them. Among around 73,000 clones listed, 84% were seen once. The clonotype comes from a human donor in a cohort sampled during active COVID-19. Sequencing was performed on peripheral blood.

This CDR3 reads CASRGISYEQYF. In DNA form, the CDR3 reads TGTGCCAGCCGCGGCATCTCCTACGAGCAGTACTTC. V and J are TRBV2 and TRBJ2-7; D gene unclear. Trimming took off 8 bases at V and 0 bases at J, with 8 bases between the two ends. Germline-derived CDR1 and CDR2 are SNHLY and FYNNEI. The CDR3 has 12 residues.